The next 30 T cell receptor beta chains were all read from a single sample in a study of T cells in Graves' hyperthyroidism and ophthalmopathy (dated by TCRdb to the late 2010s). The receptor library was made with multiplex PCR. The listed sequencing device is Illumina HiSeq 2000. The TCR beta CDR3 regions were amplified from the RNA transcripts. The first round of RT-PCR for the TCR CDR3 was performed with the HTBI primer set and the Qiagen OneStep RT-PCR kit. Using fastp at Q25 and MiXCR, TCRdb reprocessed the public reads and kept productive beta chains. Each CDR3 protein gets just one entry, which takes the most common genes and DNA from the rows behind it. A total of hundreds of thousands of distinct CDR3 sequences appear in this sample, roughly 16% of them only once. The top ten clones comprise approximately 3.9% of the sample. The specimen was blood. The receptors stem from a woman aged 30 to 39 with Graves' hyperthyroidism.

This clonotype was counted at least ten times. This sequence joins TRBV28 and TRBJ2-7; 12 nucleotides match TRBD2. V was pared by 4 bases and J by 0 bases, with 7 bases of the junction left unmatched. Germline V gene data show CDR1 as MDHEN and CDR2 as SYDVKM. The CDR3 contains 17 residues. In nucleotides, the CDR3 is TGTGCCAGCAGTTCCACACTACTAGCGGGAGGCTCCTACGAGCAGTACTTC. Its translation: CASSSTLLAGGSYEQYF. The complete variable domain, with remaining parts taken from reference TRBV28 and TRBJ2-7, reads DVKVTQSSRYLVKRTGEKVFLECVQDMDHENMFWYRQDPGLGLRLIYFSYDVKMKEKGDIPEGYSVSREKKERFSLILESASTNQTSMYLCASSSTLLAGGSYEQYFGPGTRLTVT.

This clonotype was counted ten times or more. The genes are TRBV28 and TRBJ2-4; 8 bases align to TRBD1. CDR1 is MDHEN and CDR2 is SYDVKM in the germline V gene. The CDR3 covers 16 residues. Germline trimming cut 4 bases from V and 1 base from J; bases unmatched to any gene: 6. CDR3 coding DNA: TGTGCCAGCAGTTCCGGACGGACAGGGGCCAAAAACATTCAGTACTTC. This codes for CASSSGRTGAKNIQYF.

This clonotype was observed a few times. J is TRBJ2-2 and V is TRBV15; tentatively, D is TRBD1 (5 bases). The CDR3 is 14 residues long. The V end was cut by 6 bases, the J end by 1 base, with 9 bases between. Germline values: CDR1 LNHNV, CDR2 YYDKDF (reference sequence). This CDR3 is CATRETVNTGELFF. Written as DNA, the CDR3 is TGTGCCACCAGAGAGACAGTGAACACCGGGGAGCTGTTTTTT.

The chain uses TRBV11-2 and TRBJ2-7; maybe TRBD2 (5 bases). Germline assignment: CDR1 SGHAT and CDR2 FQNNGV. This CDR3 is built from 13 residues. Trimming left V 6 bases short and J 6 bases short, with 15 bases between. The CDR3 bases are TGTGCCAGCAGATCGGTGAGGGCGGGCGAGCAGTACTTC. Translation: CASRSVRAGEQYF.

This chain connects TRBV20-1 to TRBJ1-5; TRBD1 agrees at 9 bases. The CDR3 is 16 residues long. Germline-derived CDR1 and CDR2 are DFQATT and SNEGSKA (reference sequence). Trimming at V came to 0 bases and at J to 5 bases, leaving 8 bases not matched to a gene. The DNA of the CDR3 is TGCAGTGCTAGAGACCTCACAGGGGGCGCTGATCAGCCCCAGCATTTT. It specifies CSARDLTGGADQPQHF.

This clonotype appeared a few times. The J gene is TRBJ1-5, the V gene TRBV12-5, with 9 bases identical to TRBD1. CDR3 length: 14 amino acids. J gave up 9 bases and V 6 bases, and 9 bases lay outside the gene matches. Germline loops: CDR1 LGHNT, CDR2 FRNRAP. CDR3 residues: CASGPTGQGAPQHF. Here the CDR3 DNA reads TGTGCTAGTGGACCCACGGGACAGGGAGCGCCCCAGCATTTT.

The CDR3 protein is CSVGQGVNEQFF. The CDR3 region has the DNA TGCAGCGTTGGACAGGGGGTAAATGAGCAGTTCTTC. The V call is TRBV29-1, the J call TRBJ2-1; 9 bases fit TRBD1. The germline V gene has CDR1 SQVTM and CDR2 ANQGSEA. The V gene end was trimmed by 4 bases and the J gene end by 7 bases; junction bases not matched to a gene: 2. CDR3 length: 12 amino acids.

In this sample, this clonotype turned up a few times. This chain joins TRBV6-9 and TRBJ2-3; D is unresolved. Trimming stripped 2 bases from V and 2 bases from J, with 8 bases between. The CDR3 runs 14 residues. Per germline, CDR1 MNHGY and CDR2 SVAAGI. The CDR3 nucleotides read TGTGCCAGCAGTTATCGCGGAAACACAGATACGCAGTATTTT. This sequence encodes CASSYRGNTDTQYF.

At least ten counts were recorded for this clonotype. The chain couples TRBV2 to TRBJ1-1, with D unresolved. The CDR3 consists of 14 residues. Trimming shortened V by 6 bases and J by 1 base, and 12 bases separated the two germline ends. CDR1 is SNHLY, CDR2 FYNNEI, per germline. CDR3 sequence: CASSMDGQNTEAFF. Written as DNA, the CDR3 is TGTGCCAGCAGCATGGACGGTCAGAACACTGAAGCTTTCTTT.

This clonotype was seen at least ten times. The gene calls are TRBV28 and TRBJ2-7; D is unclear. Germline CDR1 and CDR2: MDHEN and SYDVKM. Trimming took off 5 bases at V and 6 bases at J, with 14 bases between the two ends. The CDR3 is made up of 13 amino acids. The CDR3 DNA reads TGTGCCAGCAGTCAAGTCCCCAAGGGCGAGCAGTACTTC. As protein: CASSQVPKGEQYF.

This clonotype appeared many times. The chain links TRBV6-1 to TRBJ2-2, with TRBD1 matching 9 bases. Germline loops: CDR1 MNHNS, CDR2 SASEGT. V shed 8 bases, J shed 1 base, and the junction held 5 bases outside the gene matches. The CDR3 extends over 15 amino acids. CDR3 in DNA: TGTGCCAGCCTAAAGGGACAGGGGAACACCGGGGAGCTGTTTTTT. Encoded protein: CASLKGQGNTGELFF.

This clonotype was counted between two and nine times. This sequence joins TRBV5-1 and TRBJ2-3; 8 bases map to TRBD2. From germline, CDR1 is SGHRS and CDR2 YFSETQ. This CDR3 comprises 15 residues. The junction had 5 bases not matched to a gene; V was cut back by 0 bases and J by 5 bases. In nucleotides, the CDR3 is TGCGCCAGCAGCTTGGCCGGGGGGGGCCAAGATACGCAGTATTTT. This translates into CASSLAGGGQDTQYF.

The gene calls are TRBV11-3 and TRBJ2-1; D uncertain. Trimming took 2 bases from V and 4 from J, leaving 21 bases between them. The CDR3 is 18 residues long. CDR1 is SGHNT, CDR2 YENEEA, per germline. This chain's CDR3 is CASSLTPQPGLRYNEQFF. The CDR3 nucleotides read TGTGCCAGCAGCTTAACCCCCCAACCGGGCTTGCGGTACAATGAGCAGTTCTTC.

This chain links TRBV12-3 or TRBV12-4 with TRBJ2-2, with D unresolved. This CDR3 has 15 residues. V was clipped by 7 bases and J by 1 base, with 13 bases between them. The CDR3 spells CASTYVGGNTGELFF. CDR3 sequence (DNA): TGTGCCAGCACTTACGTGGGCGGGAACACCGGGGAGCTGTTTTTT.

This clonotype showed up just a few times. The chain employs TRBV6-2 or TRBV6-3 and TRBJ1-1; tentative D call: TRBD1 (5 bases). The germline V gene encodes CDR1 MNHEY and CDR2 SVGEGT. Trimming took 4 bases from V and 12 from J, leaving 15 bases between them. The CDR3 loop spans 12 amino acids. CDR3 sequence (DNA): TGTGCCAGCAGTTCTAGCGGGACTGACCCTTTCTTT. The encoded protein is CASSSSGTDPFF.

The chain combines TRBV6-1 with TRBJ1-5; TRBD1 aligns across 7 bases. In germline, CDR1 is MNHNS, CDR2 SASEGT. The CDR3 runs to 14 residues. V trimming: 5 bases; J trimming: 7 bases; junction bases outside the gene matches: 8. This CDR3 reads CASSQQGLRQPQHF. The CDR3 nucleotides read TGTGCCAGCAGTCAACAGGGGTTGCGGCAGCCCCAGCATTTT.

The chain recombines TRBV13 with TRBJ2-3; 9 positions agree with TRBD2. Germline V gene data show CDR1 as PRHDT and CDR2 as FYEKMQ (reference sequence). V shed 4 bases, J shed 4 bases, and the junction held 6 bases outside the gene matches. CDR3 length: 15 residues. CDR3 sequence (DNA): TGTGCCAGCAGCTCGATAGCGGGAGCCGCAGATACGCAGTATTTT. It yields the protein CASSSIAGAADTQYF.

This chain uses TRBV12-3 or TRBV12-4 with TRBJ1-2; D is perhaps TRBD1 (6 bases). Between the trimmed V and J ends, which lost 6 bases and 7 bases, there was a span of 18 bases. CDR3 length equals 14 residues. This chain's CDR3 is CASSPGRGARGYTF. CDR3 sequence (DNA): TGTGCCAGCAGCCCGGGACGGGGGGCACGTGGCTACACCTTC.

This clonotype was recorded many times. This CDR3 is CASRVTGATTEAFF. The CDR3 DNA follows: TGTGCCAGCAGAGTTACAGGGGCCACCACTGAAGCTTTCTTT. The V gene is TRBV28, the J gene TRBJ1-1, with 7 nucleotides matching TRBD1. CDR1 and CDR2 (germline): MDHEN, SYDVKM. The CDR3 is 14 amino acids. V shed 6 bases, J shed 4 bases, and the junction held 8 bases outside the gene matches.

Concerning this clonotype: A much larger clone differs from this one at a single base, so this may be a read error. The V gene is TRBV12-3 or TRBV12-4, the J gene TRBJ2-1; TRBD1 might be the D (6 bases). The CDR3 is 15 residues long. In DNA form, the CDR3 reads TGTACCAGCATCCGGAACAGGGATCCCTACAATGAGCAGTTCTTC. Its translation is CTSIRNRDPYNEQFF.

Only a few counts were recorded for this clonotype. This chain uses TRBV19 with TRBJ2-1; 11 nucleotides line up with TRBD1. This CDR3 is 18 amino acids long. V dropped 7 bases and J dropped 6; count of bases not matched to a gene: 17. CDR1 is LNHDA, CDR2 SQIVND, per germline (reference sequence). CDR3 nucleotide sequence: TGTGCCAGTAATCCCCCCCGGGACAGGGGGAGAAGTGGCAATGAGCAGTTCTTC. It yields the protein CASNPPRDRGRSGNEQFF.

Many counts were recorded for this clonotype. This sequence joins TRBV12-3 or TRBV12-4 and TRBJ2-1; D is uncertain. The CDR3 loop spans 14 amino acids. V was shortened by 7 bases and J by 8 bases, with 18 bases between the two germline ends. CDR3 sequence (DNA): TGTGCCAGCACCGTTACGGTCCCTCCACATGAGCAGTTCTTC. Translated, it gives CASTVTVPPHEQFF.

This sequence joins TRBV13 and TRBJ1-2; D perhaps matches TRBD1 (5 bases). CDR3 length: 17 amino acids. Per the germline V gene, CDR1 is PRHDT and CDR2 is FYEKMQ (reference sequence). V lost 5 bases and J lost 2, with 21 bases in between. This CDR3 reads CASSQDPGTVGNYGYTF. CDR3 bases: TGTGCCAGCAGCCAAGACCCCGGGACGGTGGGGAACTATGGCTACACCTTC.

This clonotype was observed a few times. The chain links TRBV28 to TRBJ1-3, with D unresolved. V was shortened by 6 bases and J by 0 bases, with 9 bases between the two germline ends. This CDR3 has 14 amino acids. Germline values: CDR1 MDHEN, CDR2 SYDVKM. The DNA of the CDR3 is TGTGCCAGCAGAACGGGATACTCTGGAAACACCATATATTTT. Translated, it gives CASRTGYSGNTIYF.

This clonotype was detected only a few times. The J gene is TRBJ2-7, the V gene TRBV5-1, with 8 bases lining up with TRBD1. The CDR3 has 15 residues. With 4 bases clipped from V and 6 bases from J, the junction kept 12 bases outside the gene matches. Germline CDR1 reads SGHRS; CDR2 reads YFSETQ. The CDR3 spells CASSQLTDRASEQYF. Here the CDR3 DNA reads TGCGCCAGCAGCCAACTTACGGACAGGGCTAGCGAGCAGTACTTC.

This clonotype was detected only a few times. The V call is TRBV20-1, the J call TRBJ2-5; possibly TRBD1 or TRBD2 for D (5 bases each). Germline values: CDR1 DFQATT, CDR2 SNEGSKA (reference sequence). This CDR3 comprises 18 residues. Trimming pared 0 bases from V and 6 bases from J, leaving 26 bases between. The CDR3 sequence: CSARDFRGAGTFGQTQYF. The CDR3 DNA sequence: TGCAGTGCTAGAGATTTTAGGGGAGCCGGGACCTTCGGGCAGACCCAGTACTTC.

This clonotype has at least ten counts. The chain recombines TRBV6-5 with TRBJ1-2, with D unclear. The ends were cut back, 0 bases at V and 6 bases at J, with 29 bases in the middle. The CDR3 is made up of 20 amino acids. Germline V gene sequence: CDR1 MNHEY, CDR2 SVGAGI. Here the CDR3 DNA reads TGTGCCAGCAGTTACTCGATCTTTTCTCACGGATCACGGACCCGTGATGGCTACACCTTC. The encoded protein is CASSYSIFSHGSRTRDGYTF.

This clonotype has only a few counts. CDR3 in amino acids: CASTPSPGLAGNIQYF. CDR3 sequence (DNA): TGTGCCAGCACTCCTTCACCGGGACTAGCGGGAAACATTCAGTACTTC. The chain employs TRBV27 and TRBJ2-4; 12 bases line up with TRBD2. Germline values: CDR1 MNHEY, CDR2 SMNVEV (reference sequence). This CDR3 has 16 amino acids. Losses at the gene ends were 7 bases for V and 6 bases for J; bases not matched to a gene: 10.

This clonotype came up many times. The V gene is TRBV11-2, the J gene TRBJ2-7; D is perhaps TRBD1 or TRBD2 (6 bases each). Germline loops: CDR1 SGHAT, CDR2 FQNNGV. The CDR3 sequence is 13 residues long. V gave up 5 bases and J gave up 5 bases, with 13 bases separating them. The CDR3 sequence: CASSPDRGHEQYF. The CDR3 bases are TGTGCCAGCAGCCCAGATCGGGGGCACGAGCAGTACTTC.

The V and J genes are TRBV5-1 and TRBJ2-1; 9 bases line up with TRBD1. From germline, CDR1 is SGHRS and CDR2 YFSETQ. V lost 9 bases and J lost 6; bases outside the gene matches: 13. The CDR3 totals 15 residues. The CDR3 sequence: CATQSQGQGGNEQFF. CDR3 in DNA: TGCGCCACCCAATCACAGGGACAGGGAGGCAATGAGCAGTTCTTC.